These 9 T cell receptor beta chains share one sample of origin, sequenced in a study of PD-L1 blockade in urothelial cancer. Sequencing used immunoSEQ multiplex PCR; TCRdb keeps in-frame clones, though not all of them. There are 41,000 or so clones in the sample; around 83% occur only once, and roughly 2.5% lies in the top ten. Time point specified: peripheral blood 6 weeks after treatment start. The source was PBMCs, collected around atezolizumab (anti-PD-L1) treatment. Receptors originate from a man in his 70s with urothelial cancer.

The CDR3 DNA follows: TGTGCCATCCGGTATACAGATACGCAGTATTTT. Encoded protein: CAIRYTDTQYF. The chain combines TRBV28 with TRBJ2-3, with no clear D. Germline CDR1 reads MDHEN; CDR2 reads SYDVKM. V lost 10 bases and J 3 bases, leaving 8 bases between the germline ends. This CDR3 spans 11 amino acids.

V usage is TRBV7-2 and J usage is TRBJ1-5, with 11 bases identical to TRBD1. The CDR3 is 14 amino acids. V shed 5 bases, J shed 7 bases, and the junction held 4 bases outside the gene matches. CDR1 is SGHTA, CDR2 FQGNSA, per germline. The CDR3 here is CASSRTGGRQPQHF. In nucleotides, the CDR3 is TGTGCCAGCAGCCGGACAGGGGGCAGGCAGCCCCAGCATTTT.

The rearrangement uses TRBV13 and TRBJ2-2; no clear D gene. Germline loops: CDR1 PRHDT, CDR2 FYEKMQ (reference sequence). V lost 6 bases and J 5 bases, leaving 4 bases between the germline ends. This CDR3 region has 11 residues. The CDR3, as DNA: TGTGCCAGCAGTCTTACCGGGGAGCTGTTTTTT. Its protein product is CASSLTGELFF.

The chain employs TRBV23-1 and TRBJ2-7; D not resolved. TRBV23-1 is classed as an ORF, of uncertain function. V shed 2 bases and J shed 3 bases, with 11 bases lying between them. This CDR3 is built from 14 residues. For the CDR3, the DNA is TGCGCCAGCAGTCAACGAACAGAAGTCTACGAGCAGTACTTC. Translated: CASSQRTEVYEQYF.

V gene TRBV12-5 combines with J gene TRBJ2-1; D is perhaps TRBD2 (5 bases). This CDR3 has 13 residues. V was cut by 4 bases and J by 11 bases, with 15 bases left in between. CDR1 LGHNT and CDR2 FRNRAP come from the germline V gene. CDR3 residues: CASGYADSWKQFF. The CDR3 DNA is TGTGCTAGTGGTTACGCGGACTCCTGGAAGCAGTTCTTC.

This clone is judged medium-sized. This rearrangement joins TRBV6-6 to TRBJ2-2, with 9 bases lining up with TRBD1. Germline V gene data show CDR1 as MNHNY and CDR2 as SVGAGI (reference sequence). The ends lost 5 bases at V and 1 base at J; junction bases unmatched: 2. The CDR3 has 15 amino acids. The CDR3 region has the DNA TGTGCCAGCAGTGTGGGACAGGGGAACACCGGGGAGCTGTTTTTT. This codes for CASSVGQGNTGELFF.

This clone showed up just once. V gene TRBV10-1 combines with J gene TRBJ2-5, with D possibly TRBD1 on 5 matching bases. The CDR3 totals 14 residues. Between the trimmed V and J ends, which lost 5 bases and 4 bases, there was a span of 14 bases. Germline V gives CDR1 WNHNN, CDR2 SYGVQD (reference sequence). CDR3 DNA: TGCGCCAGCAGTCCATTGCGGACAACAGAGACCCAGTACTTC. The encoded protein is CASSPLRTTETQYF.

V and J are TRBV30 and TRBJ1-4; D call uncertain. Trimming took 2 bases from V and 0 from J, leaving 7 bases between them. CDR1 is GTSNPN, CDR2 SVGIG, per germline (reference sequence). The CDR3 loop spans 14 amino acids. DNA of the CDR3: TGTGCCTGGAGTTCAGGTACAACTAATGAAAAACTGTTTTTT. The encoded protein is CAWSSGTTNEKLFF.

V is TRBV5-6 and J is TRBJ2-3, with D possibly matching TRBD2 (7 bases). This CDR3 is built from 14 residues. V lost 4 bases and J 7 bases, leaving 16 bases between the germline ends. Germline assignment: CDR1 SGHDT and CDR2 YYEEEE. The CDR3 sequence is CASSQGEGGNTQYF. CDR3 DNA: TGTGCCAGCAGCCAAGGAGAGGGGGGGAATACGCAGTATTTT.